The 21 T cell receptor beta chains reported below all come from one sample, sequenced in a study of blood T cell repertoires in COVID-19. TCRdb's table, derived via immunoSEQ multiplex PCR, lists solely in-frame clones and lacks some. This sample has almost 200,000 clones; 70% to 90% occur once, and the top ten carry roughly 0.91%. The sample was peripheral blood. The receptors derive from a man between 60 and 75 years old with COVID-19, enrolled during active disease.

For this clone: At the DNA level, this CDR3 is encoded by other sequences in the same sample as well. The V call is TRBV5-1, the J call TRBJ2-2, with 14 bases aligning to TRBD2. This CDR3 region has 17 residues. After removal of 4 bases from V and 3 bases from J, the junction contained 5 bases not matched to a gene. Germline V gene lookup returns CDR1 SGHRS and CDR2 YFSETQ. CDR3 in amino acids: CASSLTSGRAHTGELFF. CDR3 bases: TGCGCCAGCAGCCTGACTAGCGGGAGGGCCCACACCGGGGAGCTGTTTTTT.

This CDR3 is CSVIGWGTDTQYF. The CDR3 nucleotides read TGCAGCGTTATCGGGTGGGGCACAGATACGCAGTATTTT. The rearrangement uses TRBV29-1 and TRBJ2-3; D unresolved. Germline V gene data show CDR1 as SQVTM and CDR2 as ANQGSEA. There are 13 residues in the CDR3. V shed 5 bases and J shed 1 base, with 10 bases lying between them.

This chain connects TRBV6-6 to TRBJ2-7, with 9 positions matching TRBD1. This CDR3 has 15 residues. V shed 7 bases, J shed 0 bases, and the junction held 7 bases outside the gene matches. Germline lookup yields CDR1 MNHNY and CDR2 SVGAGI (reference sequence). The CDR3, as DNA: TGTGCCAGCACTCCAGGACAGGGGACCTCCTACGAGCAGTACTTC. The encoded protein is CASTPGQGTSYEQYF.

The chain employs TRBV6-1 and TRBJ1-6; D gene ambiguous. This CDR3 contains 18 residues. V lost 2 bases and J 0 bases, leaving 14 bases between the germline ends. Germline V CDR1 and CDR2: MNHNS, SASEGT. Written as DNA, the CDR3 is TGTGCCAGCAGTGAATTATTCGACGGGAGCTCCTATAATTCACCCCTCCACTTT. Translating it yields CASSELFDGSSYNSPLHF.

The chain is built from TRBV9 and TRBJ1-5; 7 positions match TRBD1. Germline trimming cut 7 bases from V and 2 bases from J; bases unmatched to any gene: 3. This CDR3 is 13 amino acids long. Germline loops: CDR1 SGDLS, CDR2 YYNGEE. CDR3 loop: CASLGTGNQPQHF. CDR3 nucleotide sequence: TGTGCCAGCCTAGGGACAGGCAATCAGCCCCAGCATTTT.

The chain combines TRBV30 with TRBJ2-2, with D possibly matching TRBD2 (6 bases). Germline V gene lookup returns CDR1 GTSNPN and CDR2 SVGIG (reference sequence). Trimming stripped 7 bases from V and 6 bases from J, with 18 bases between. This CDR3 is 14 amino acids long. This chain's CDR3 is CAYSGATLPGELFF. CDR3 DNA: TGTGCCTATTCGGGAGCGACCTTGCCCGGGGAGCTGTTTTTT.

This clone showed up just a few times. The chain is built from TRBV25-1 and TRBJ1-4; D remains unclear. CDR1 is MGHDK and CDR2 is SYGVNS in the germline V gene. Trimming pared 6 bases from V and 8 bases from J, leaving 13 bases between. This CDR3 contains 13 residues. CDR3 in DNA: TGTGCCAGCAGCCTGACACGGTCCGAAAAACTGTTTTTT. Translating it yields CASSLTRSEKLFF.

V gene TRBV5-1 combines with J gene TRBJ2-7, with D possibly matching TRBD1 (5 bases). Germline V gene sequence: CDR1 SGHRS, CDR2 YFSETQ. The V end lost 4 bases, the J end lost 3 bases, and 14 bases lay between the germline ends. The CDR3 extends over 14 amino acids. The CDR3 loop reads CASSLAARDYEQYF. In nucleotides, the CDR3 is TGCGCCAGCAGCCTGGCGGCCAGGGACTACGAGCAGTACTTC.

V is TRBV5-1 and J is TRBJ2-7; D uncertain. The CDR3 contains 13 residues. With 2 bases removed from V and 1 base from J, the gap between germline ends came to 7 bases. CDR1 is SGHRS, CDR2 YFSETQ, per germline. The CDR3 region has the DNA TGCGCCAGCAGCTTTGCTCTATCCTACGAGCAGTACTTC. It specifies CASSFALSYEQYF.

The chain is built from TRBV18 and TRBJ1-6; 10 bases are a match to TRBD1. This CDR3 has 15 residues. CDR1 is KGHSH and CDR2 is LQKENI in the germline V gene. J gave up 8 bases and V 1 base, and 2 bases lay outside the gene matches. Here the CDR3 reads CASSPRGTGDSPLHF. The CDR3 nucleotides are TGTGCCAGCTCACCACGGGGGACAGGGGATTCACCCCTCCACTTT.

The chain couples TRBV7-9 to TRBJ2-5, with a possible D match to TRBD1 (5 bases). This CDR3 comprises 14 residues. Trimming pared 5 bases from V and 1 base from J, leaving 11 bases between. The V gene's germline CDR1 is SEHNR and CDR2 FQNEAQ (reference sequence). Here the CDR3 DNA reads TGTGCCAGCAGCCGACAGTCTTTCCAAGAGACCCAGTACTTC. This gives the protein CASSRQSFQETQYF.

CDR3 loop: CASSTTGGGTDTQYF. Written as DNA, the CDR3 is TGTGCCAGCAGCACGACAGGGGGAGGCACAGATACGCAGTATTTT. The gene calls are TRBV11-2 and TRBJ2-3; TRBD1 agrees at 9 bases. CDR3 length equals 15 residues. CDR1 and CDR2 from the germline V gene are SGHAT and FQNNGV. J lost 1 base, V lost 5 bases, and 4 bases had no gene match.

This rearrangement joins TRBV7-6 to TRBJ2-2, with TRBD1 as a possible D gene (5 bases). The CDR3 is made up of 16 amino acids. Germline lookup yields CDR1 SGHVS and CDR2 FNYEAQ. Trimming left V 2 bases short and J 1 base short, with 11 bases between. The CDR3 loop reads CASSLRPGQNTGELFF. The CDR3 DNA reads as TGTGCCAGCAGCTTACGACCAGGACAGAACACCGGGGAGCTGTTTTTT.

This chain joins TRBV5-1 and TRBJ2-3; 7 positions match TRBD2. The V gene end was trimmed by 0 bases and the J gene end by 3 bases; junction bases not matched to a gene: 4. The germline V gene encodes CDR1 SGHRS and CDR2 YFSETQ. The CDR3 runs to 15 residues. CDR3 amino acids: CASSLGLGGTDTQYF. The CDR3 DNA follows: TGCGCCAGCAGCTTGGGGCTCGGGGGGACAGATACGCAGTATTTT.

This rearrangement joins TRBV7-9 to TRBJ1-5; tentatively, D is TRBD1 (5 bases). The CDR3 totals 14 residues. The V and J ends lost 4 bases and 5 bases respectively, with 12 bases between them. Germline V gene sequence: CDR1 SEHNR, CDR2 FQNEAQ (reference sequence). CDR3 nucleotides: TGTGCCAGCAGCTGGCGGGGGGGGGATCAGCCCCAGCATTTT. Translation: CASSWRGGDQPQHF. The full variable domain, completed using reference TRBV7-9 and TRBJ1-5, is DTGVSQNPRHKITKRGQNVTFRCDPISEHNRLYWYRQTLGQGPEFLTYFQNEAQLEKSRLLSDRFSAERPKGSFSTLEIQRTEQGDSAMYLCASSWRGGDQPQHFGDGTRLSIL.

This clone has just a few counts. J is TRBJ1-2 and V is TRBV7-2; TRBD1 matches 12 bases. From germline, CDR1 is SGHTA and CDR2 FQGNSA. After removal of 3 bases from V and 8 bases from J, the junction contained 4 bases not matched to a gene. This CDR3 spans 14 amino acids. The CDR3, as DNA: TGTGCCAGCAGCTTCGGGGACAGGGGGCGAGGCTACACCTTC. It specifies CASSFGDRGRGYTF. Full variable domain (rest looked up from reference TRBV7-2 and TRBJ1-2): GAGVSQSPSNKVTEKGKDVELRCDPISGHTALYWYRQSLGQGLEFLIYFQGNSAPDKSGLPSDRFSAERTGGSVSTLTIQRTQQEDSAVYLCASSFGDRGRGYTFGSGTRLTVV.

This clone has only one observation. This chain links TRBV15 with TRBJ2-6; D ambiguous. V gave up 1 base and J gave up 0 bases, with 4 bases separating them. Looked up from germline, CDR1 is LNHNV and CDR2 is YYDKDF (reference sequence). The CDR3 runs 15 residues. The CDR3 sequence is CATSRAGSGANVLTF. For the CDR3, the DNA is TGTGCCACCAGCAGAGCGGGCTCTGGGGCCAACGTCCTGACTTTC. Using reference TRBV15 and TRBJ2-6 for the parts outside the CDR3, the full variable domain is DAMVIQNPRYQVTQFGKPVTLSCSQTLNHNVMYWYQQKSSQAPKLLFHYYDKDFNNEADTPDNFQSRRPNTSFCFLDIRSPGLGDTAMYLCATSRAGSGANVLTFGAGSRLTVL.

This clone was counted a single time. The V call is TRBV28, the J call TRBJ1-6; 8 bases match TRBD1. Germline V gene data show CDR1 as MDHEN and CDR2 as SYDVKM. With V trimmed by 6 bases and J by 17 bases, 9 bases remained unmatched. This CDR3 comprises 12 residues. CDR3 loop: CASSPLTGGFHF. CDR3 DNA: TGTGCCAGCAGCCCCCTAACAGGGGGGTTCCACTTT.

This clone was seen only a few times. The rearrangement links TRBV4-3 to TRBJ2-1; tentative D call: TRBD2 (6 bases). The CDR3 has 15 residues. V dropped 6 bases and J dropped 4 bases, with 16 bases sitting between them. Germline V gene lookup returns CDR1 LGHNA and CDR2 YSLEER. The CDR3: CASSRSGVNYNEQFF. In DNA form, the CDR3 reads TGCGCCAGCAGTAGATCGGGGGTGAATTACAATGAGCAGTTCTTC.

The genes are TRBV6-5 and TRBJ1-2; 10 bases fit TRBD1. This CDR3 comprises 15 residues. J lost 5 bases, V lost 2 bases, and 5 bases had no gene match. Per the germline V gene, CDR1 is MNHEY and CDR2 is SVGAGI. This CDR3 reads CASSYRAGQGYGYTF. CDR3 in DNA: TGTGCCAGCAGTTACCGCGCGGGACAGGGGTATGGCTACACCTTC.

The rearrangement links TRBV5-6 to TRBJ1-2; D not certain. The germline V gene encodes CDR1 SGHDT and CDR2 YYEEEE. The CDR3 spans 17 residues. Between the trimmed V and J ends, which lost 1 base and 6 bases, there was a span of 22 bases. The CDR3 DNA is TGTGCCAGCAGCTTGAGTCTTAAAGGTTACGGGAGGAATGGCTACACCTTC. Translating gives CASSLSLKGYGRNGYTF.